A selection of T cell receptor beta chains follows, all from one sample in a study of cytomegalovirus exposure and HLA in healthy donors. Using immunoSEQ multiplex PCR, the repertoire was profiled, and TCRdb retains in-frame clones only, with some absent. The sample holds fewer than 400,000 clones, 70% to 90% seen once. The sample consisted of PBMCs. These TCRs come from a woman between 18 and 29 years old in good health and CMV-seronegative. Both conserved end residues are part of each CDR3. The D gene is left open where the match is weak. Some rows have no size entry. The others give once, few or many, or a class for an expanded clone.

j_call clone_size v_call d_call cdr3_aa cdr3_nt
TRBJ2-7 NA TRBV9 NA CASSGAGLTYEQYF TGTGCCAGCAGCGGGGCAGGGTTGACCTACGAGCAGTACTTC
TRBJ1-4 NA TRBV7-3 TRBD1 CASSLGTGGDNEKLFF TGTGCCAGCAGCTTAGGGACAGGGGGCGATAATGAAAAACTGTTTTTT
TRBJ2-1 NA TRBV9 TRBD2 CASSDSGRASYNEQFF TGTGCCAGCAGCGATAGCGGGAGGGCCTCTTACAATGAGCAGTTCTTC
TRBJ2-2 NA TRBV25-1 NA CASSPIWASENTGELFF TGTGCCAGCAGTCCCATATGGGCTAGCGAGAACACCGGGGAGCTGTTTTTT
TRBJ2-3 NA TRBV5-1 TRBD1 CASSKGTGLDTQYF TGCGCCAGCAGCAAGGGGACAGGGTTGGATACGCAGTATTTT
TRBJ2-1 NA TRBV7-9 TRBD1 CASSLQGVGDEQFF TGTGCCAGCAGCTTACAGGGGGTTGGCGATGAGCAGTTCTTC
TRBJ1-1 NA TRBV5-4 NA CASKGGLFTEAFF TGTGCCAGCAAGGGGGGGCTATTCACTGAAGCTTTCTTT
TRBJ2-5 NA TRBV2 NA CASSEEDVGGETQYF TGTGCCAGCAGTGAAGAGGATGTGGGAGGAGAGACCCAGTACTTC
TRBJ1-3 once TRBV30 NA CAWSRGSGNTIYF TGTGCCTGGAGTCGGGGTTCTGGAAACACCATATATTTT
TRBJ1-2 NA TRBV27 NA CASSTGAPHGYTF TGTGCCAGCAGTACTGGGGCCCCCCATGGCTACACCTTC
TRBJ1-2 NA TRBV7-2 NA CASSLRLSGNYGYTF TGTGCCAGCAGCTTACGATTGTCGGGAAACTATGGCTACACCTTC
TRBJ2-4 NA TRBV7-8 TRBD1 CASSPRQGAAQF TGTGCCAGCAGCCCACGACAGGGGGCGGCCCAGTTC
TRBJ1-2 NA TRBV29-1 NA CSVEGGPGNGYTF TGCAGCGTTGAAGGGGGCCCAGGCAATGGCTACACCTTC
TRBJ2-7 NA TRBV29-1 TRBD1 CSVGGQGSYEQYF TGCAGCGTTGGGGGACAGGGGTCCTACGAGCAGTACTTC
TRBJ2-7 NA TRBV9 TRBD1 CASSGTGAYEQYF TGTGCCAGCAGCGGGACAGGGGCCTACGAGCAGTACTTC
TRBJ2-2 NA TRBV7-9 TRBD1 CASSLVFRQGAGELFF TGTGCCAGCAGCTTAGTGTTCCGGCAGGGGGCCGGGGAGCTGTTTTTT
TRBJ2-7 NA TRBV30 NA CAWKVVREPLYEQYF TGTGCCTGGAAGGTCGTCCGGGAGCCCCTCTACGAGCAGTACTTC
TRBJ2-5 NA TRBV9 TRBD2 CASSPRGSGSRETQYF TGTGCCAGCAGCCCCCGAGGGAGCGGGAGTCGGGAGACCCAGTACTTC
TRBJ1-2 few TRBV6-1 NA CASSDWQGRAGYTF TGTGCCAGCAGTGATTGGCAGGGAAGGGCTGGCTACACCTTC
TRBJ2-3 NA TRBV28 TRBD1 CASSNGQGPDTQYF TGTGCCAGCAGTAACGGACAGGGTCCAGATACGCAGTATTTT
TRBJ2-7 NA TRBV9 TRBD2 CASSALTSGDEQYF TGTGCCAGCAGCGCCTTGACTAGCGGAGACGAGCAGTACTTC
TRBJ1-1 NA TRBV30 TRBD1 CAWKPPGTGRAFF TGTGCCTGGAAACCCCCCGGGACAGGGCGGGCTTTCTTT
TRBJ1-1 NA TRBV7-8 NA CASSSLAGATEAFF TGTGCCAGCAGCTCACTAGCGGGGGCCACTGAAGCTTTCTTT
TRBJ2-1 NA TRBV6-5 TRBD2 CASSTGLAGGYEQFF TGTGCCAGCAGTACCGGACTAGCGGGAGGCTATGAGCAGTTCTTC
TRBJ1-4 NA TRBV7-8 NA CASTPAGGNEKLFF TGTGCCAGCACCCCAGCGGGCGGTAATGAAAAACTGTTTTTT
TRBJ1-2 NA TRBV2 NA CASSDRTILGYTF TGTGCCAGCAGTGATAGGACAATCTTAGGCTACACCTTC
TRBJ2-7 few TRBV2 TRBD1 CASRKTGGSYEQYF TGTGCCAGCAGGAAGACAGGGGGCAGCTACGAGCAGTACTTC
TRBJ1-3 NA TRBV6-1 NA CASSEARSGNTIYF TGTGCCAGCAGTGAAGCTAGATCTGGAAACACCATATATTTT
TRBJ2-3 NA TRBV9 NA CASSVREGTDTQYF TGTGCCAGCAGCGTAAGGGAGGGCACAGATACGCAGTATTTT